What follows describes a single T cell receptor (beta chain). The sample is drawn from a study of blood T cell repertoires in COVID-19. Study overall: Samples taken during acute and convalescent COVID-19 were collected in the United States, Italy and Spain. T cells, B-cell-depleted T cells, or PBMCs provided the cDNA or gDNA that served as material.

CDR3 length equals 16 residues. Germline CDR1 and CDR2: MGHDK and SYGVNS. Trimming took 5 bases from V and 0 from J, leaving 14 bases between them. Method: immunoSEQ multiplex PCR; TCRdb's copy keeps in-frame clones and lacks some. Here the sample spans 120,000 or so clones, roughly nine tenths being singletons. The sequenced sample consisted of peripheral blood. The source of this sequence is a man over 45 with active COVID-19. The chain joins TRBV25-1 to TRBJ1-3, with D tentatively TRBD1 (6 bases). The CDR3 DNA reads TGTGCCAGCAGTACGCCGGGACACAACTCTGGAAACACCATATATTTT. Translation: CASSTPGHNSGNTIYF.